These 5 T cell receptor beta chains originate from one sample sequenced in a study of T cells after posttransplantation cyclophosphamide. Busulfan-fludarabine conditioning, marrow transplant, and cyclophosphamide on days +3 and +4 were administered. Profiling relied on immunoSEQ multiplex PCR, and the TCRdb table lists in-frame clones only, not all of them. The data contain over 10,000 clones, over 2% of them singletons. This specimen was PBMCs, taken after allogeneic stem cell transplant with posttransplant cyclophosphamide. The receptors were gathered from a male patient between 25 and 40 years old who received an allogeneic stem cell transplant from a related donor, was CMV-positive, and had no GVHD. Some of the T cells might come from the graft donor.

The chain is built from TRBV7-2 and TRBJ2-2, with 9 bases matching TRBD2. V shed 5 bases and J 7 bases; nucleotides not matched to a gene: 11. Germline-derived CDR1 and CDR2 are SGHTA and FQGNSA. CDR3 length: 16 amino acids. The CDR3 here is CASSPLAGSFSGELFF. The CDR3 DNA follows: TGTGCCAGCAGCCCCCTAGCGGGATCCTTTAGCGGGGAGCTGTTTTTT.

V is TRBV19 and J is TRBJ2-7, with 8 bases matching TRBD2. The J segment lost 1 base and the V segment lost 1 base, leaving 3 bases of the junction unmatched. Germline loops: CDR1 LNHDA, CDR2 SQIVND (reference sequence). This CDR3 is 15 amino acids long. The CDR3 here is CASSIGRGGSYEQYF. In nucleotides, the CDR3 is TGTGCCAGTAGTATAGGACGGGGGGGTTCCTACGAGCAGTACTTC.

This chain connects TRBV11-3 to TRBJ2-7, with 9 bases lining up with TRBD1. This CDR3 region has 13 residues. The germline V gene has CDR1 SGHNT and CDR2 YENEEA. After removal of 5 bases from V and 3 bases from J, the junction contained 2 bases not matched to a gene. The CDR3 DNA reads TGTGCCAGCAGCAAGGGACAGGGCTACGAGCAGTACTTC. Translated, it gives CASSKGQGYEQYF.

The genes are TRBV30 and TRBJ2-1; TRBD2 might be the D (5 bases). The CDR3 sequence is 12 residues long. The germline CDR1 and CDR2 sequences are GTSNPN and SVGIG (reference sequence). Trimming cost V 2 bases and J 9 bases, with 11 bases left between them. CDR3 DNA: TGTGCCTGGAGTCGGGGAATTCGTGAGCAGTTCTTC. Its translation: CAWSRGIREQFF.

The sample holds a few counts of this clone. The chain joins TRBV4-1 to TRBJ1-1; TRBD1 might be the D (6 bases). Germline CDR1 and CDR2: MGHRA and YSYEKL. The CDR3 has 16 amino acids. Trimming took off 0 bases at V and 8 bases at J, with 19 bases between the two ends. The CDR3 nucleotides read TGCGCCAGCAGCCAAGAGCGAGGGGGTCCACCCGTCGAAGCTTTCTTT. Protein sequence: CASSQERGGPPVEAFF.